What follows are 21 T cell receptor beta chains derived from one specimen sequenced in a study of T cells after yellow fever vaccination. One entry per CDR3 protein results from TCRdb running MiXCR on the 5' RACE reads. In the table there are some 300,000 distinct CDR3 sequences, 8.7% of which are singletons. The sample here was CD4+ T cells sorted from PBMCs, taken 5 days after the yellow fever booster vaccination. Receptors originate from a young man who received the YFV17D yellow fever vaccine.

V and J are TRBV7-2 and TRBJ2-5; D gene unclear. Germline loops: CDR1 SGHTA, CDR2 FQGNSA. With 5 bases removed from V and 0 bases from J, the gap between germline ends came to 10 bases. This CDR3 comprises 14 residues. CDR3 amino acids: CASSLRRDQETQYF. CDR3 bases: TGTGCCAGCAGCCTTCGACGGGACCAAGAGACCCAGTACTTC. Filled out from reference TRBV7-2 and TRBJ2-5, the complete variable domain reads GAGVSQSPSNKVTEKGKDVELRCDPISGHTALYWYRQSLGQGLEFLIYFQGNSAPDKSGLPSDRFSAERTGGSVSTLTIQRTQQEDSAVYLCASSLRRDQETQYFGPGTRLLVL.

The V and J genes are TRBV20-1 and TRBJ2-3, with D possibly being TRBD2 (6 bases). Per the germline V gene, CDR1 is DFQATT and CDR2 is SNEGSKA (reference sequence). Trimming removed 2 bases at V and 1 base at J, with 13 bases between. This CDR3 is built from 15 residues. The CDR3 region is CSARFRDFGTDTQYF. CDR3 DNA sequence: TGCAGTGCTAGATTCAGGGACTTTGGCACAGATACGCAGTATTTT.

As DNA, the CDR3 is TGTGCCAGCAGACAGCGGGAAGAGACCCAGTACTTC. It translates to CASRQREETQYF. The chain carries TRBV11-2 and TRBJ2-5; possible D gene TRBD2, 6 bases. Germline CDR1 is SGHAT and CDR2 is FQNNGV. V was cut by 6 bases and J by 3 bases, with 8 bases left in between. The CDR3 totals 12 residues.

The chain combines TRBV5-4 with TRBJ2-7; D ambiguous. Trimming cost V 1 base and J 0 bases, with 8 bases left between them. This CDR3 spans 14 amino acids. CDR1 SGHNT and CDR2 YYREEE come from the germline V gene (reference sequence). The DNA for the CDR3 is TGTGCCAGCAGCTTGACATCGAGCTCCTACGAGCAGTACTTC. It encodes CASSLTSSSYEQYF.

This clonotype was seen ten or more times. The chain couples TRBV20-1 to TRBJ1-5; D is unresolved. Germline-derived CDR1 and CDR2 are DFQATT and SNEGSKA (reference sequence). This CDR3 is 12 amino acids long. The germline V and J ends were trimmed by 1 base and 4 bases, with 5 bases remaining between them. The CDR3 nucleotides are TGCAGTGCTAGAGCGGGGAATCAGCCCCAGCATTTT. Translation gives CSARAGNQPQHF.

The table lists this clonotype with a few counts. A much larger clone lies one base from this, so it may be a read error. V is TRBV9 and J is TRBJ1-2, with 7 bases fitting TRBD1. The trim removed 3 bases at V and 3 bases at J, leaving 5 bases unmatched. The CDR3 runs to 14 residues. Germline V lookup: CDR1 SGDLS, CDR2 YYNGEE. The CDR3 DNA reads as TGTGCCAGCAGCGGCACAGGGGCCGACTATGGCTACACCTTC. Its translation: CASSGTGADYGYTF.

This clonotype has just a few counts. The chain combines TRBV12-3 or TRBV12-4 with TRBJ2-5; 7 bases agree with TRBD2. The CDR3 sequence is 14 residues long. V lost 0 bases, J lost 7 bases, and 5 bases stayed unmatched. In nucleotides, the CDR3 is TGTGCCAGCAGTTTAGCGGTAACGGGAGGGACCCAGTACTTC. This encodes CASSLAVTGGTQYF.

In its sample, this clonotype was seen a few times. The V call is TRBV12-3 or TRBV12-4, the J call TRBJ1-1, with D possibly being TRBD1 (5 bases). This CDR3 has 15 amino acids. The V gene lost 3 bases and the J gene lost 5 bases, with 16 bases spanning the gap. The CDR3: CASSFSGVGKTEAFF. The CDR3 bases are TGTGCCAGCAGTTTCTCGGGGGTTGGTAAGACTGAAGCTTTCTTT.

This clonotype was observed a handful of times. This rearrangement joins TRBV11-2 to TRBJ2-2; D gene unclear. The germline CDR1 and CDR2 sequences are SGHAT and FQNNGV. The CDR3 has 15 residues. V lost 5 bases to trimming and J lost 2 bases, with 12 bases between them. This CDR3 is CASSLRLDNTGELFF. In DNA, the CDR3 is TGTGCCAGCAGCCTTAGACTGGACAACACCGGGGAGCTGTTTTTT.

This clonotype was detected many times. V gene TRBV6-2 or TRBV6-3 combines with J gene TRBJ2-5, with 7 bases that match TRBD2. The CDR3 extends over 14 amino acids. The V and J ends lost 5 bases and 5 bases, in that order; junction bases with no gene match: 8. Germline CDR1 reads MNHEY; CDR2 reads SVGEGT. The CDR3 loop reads CASSLAGREETQYF. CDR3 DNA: TGTGCCAGCAGTCTCGCCGGGCGGGAGGAGACCCAGTACTTC.

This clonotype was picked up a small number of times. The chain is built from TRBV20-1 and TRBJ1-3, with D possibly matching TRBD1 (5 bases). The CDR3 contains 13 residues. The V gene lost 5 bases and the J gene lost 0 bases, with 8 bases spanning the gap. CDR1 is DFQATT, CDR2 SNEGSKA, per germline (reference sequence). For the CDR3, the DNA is TGCAGTGCTCGGGGGTTCTCTGGAAACACCATATATTTT. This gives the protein CSARGFSGNTIYF.

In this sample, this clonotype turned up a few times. CDR3 bases: TGTGCCAGCAGCTTACGGATGACCGAAGCTTTCTTT. The encoded protein is CASSLRMTEAFF. The chain employs TRBV7-2 and TRBJ1-1; D ambiguous. Germline V gene lookup returns CDR1 SGHTA and CDR2 FQGNSA. Trimming shortened V by 2 bases and J by 8 bases, and 9 bases separated the two germline ends. The CDR3 contains 12 residues.

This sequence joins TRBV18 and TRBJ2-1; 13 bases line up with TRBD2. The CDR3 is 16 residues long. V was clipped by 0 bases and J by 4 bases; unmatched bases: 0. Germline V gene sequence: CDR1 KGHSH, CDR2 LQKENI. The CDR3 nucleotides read TGTGCCAGCTCACCACCGGGACTAGCGGGATACAATGAGCAGTTCTTC. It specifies CASSPPGLAGYNEQFF.

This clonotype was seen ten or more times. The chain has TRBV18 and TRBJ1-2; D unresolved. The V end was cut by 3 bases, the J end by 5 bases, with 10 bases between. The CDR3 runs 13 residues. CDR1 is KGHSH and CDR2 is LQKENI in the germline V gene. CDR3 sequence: CASSPDVRYGYTF. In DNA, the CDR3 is TGTGCCAGCTCACCCGATGTACGGTATGGCTACACCTTC.

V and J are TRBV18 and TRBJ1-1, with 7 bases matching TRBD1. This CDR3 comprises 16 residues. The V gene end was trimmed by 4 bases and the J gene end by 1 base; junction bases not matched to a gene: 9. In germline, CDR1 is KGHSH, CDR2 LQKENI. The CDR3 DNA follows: TGTGCCAGCTCACGCAACAGGGGAGCGGGGAACACTGAAGCTTTCTTT. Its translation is CASSRNRGAGNTEAFF.

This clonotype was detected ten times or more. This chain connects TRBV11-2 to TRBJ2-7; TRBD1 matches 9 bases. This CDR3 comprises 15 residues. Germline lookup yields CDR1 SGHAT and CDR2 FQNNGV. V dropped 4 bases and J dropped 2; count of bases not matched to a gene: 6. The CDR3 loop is CASSSPGTGPYEQYF. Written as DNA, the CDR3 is TGTGCCAGCAGCTCCCCCGGGACAGGGCCCTACGAGCAGTACTTC.

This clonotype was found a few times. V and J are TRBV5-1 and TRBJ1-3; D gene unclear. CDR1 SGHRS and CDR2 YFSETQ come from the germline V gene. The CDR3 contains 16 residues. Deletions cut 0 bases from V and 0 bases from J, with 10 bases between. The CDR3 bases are TGCGCCAGCAGCTTGGTCGGAGCAGACTCTGGAAACACCATATATTTT. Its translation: CASSLVGADSGNTIYF.

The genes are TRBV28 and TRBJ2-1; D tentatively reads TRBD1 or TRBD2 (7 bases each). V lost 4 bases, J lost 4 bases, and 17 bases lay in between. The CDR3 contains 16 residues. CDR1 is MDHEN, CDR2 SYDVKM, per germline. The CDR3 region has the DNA TGTGCCAGCAGTTCCCCGACTAGCAGGGGGTACAATGAGCAGTTCTTC. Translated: CASSSPTSRGYNEQFF.

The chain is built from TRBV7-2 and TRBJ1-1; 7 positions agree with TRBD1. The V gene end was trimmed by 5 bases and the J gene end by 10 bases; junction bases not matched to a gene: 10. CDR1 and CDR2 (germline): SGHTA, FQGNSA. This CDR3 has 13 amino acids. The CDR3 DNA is TGTGCCAGCAGCCCTGCGACAGGGTACTTAGCTTTCTTT. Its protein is CASSPATGYLAFF. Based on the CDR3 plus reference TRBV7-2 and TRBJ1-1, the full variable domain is GAGVSQSPSNKVTEKGKDVELRCDPISGHTALYWYRQSLGQGLEFLIYFQGNSAPDKSGLPSDRFSAERTGGSVSTLTIQRTQQEDSAVYLCASSPATGYLAFFGQGTRLTVV.

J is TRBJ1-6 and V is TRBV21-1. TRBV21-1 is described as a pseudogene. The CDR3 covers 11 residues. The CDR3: CASSKPSPLHF. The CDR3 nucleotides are TGTGCCAGCAGCAAACCGTCACCCCTCCACTTT.

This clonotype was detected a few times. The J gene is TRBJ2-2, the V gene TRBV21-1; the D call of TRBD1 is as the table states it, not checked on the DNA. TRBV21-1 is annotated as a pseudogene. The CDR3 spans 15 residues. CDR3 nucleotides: TGTGCCAGGTGTCCGACAGGGGGGGACACCGGGGAGCTGTTTTTT. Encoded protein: CARCPTGGDTGELFF.